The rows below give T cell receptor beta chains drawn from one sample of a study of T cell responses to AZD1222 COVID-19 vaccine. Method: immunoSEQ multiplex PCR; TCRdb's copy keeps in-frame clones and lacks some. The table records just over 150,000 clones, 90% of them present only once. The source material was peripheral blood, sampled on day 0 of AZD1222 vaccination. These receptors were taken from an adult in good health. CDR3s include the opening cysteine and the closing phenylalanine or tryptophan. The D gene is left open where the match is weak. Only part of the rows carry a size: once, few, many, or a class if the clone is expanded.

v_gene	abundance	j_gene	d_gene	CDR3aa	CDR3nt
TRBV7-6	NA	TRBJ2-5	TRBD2	CASSRRTSGQETQYF	TGTGCCAGCAGCCGGAGGACTAGCGGACAAGAGACCCAGTACTTC
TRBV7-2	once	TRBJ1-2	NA	CASSQEANYGYTF	TGTGCCAGCAGCCAGGAGGCTAACTATGGCTACACCTTC
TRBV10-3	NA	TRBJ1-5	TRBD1	CAISESTGEGQPQHF	TGTGCCATCAGTGAGTCGACAGGGGAAGGTCAGCCCCAGCATTTT
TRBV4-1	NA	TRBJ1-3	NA	CASSQGSQVFSGNTIYF	TGCGCCAGCAGCCAAGGGTCTCAGGTCTTCTCTGGAAACACCATATATTTT
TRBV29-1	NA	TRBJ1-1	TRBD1	CSVEHRGRLTEAFF	TGCAGCGTTGAACACAGGGGACGGTTAACTGAAGCTTTCTTT
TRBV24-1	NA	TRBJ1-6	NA	CALQTRSSYNSPLHF	TGTGCCTTACAAACGAGGAGCTCCTATAATTCACCCCTCCACTTT
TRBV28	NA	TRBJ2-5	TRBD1	CASGFRTGGKETQYF	TGTGCCAGCGGATTCCGGACAGGGGGGAAAGAGACCCAGTACTTC
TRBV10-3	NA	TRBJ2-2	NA	CAIRKGGETANTGELFF	TGTGCCATCAGGAAAGGGGGGGAGACAGCGAACACCGGGGAGCTGTTTTTT
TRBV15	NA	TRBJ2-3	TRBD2	CATSSGTSGFYTDTQYF	TGTGCCACCAGCTCCGGGACTAGCGGATTTTACACAGATACGCAGTATTTT
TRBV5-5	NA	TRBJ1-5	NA	CASSSTGTLDQPQHF	TGTGCCAGCAGTTCCACCGGGACTCTGGATCAGCCCCAGCATTTT
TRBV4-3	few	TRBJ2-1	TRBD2	CASSQDKPIYSGNYNEQFF	TGCGCCAGCAGCCAAGATAAGCCGATTTACAGCGGGAATTACAATGAGCAGTTCTTC
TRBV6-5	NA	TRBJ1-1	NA	CASSPDGRFEAFF	TGTGCCAGCAGTCCCGACGGGAGGTTCGAAGCTTTCTTT
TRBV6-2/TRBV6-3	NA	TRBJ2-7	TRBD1	CASSYSTGKNYEQYF	TGTGCCAGCAGTTACTCGACAGGGAAAAACTACGAGCAGTACTTC
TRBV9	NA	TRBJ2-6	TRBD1	CASSSLTGPSGANVLTF	TGTGCCAGCAGCTCTCTGACAGGGCCCTCTGGGGCCAACGTCCTGACTTTC
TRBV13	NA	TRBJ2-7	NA	CASSLGTEYEQYF	TGTGCCAGCAGCTTAGGGACTGAGTACGAGCAGTACTTC
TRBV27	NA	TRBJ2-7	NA	CASSSAGTGSYEQYF	TGTGCCAGCAGTTCTGCCGGGACTGGGTCCTACGAGCAGTACTTC
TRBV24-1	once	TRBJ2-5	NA	CATSDSGIGVQETQYF	TGTGCCACCAGTGATTCAGGGATTGGGGTCCAAGAGACCCAGTACTTC
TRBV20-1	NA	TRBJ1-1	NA	CSASGRGNTEAFF	TGCAGTGCTAGTGGGAGGGGCAACACTGAAGCTTTCTTT
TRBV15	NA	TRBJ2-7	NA	CATSRGVGGAYEQYF	TGTGCCACCAGCAGAGGAGTCGGAGGAGCCTACGAGCAGTACTTC
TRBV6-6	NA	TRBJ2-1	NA	CASGQTRDRRLVAPAYNEQFF	TGTGCCAGCGGTCAAACCAGAGACCGTAGACTTGTGGCACCCGCCTACAATGAGCAGTTCTTC
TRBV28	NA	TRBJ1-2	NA	CASSLYRSSAGLSYGYTF	TGTGCCAGCAGTTTATATCGGTCGTCGGCAGGGTTAAGCTATGGCTACACCTTC
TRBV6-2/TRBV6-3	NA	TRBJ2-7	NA	CASSVGGDSSYEQYF	TGTGCCAGCAGTGTAGGCGGGGATAGCTCCTACGAGCAGTACTTC
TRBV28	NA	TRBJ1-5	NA	CASSSHREWGQPQHF	TGTGCCAGCAGTTCCCACAGGGAATGGGGTCAGCCCCAGCATTTT
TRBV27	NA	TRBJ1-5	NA	CASTEGWGQPQHF	TGTGCCAGCACTGAGGGCTGGGGACAGCCCCAGCATTTT
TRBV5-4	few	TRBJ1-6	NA	CASSFFGRNSPLHF	TGTGCCAGCAGCTTTTTTGGGCGTAATTCACCCCTCCACTTT
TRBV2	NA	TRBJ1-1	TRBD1	CASSEGGRGPTEAFF	TGTGCCAGCAGTGAAGGGGGAAGGGGGCCTACTGAAGCTTTCTTT
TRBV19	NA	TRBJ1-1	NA	CASLDLGAFF	TGTGCCAGCCTCGACCTGGGGGCTTTCTTT
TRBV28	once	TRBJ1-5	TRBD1	CASSTLTGVEQPQHF	TGTGCCAGCAGTACCCTAACAGGGGTAGAACAGCCCCAGCATTTT
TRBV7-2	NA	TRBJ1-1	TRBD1	CASSLSLGGYTEAFF	TGTGCCAGCAGCTTATCCCTAGGGGGCTACACTGAAGCTTTCTTT
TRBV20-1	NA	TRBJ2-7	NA	CSARGDYEQYF	TGCAGTGCTAGAGGGGATTACGAGCAGTACTTC
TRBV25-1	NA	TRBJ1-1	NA	CASSGGFGTYTEAFF	TGTGCCAGCAGTGGGGGATTCGGGACGTACACTGAAGCTTTCTTT
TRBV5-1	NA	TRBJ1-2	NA	CASSRDGYGYTF	TGCGCCAGCAGCCGGGATGGATATGGCTACACCTTC
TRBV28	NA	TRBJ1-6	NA	CASSAGTDYNSPLHF	TGTGCCAGCAGTGCCGGGACCGATTATAATTCACCCCTCCACTTT
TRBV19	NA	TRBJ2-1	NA	CASSIVGPYNEQFF	TGTGCCAGTAGTATAGTAGGACCGTACAATGAGCAGTTCTTC
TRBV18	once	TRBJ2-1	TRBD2	CASTEMTSGYNEQFF	TGTGCCAGCACCGAGATGACTAGCGGGTACAATGAGCAGTTCTTC
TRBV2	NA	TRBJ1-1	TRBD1	CTVGDRGNTEAFF	TGTACCGTTGGGGACAGGGGTAACACTGAAGCTTTCTTT
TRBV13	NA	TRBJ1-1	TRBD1	CASSLRDRWNTEAFF	TGTGCCAGCAGCCTACGGGACAGGTGGAACACTGAAGCTTTCTTT
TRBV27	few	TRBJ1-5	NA	CATWGVQTNDQPQHF	TGTGCCACATGGGGGGTACAGACCAACGATCAGCCCCAGCATTTT
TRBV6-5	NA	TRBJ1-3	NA	CASSLRRFTSEDTIYF	TGTGCCAGCAGTTTACGTCGCTTTACTTCGGAAGACACCATATATTTT
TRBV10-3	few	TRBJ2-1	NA	CATRDSTKYNEQFF	TGTGCCACTAGGGATAGTACAAAATACAATGAGCAGTTCTTC
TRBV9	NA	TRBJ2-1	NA	CASSVGTIPEQFF	TGTGCCAGCAGCGTAGGGACCATACCTGAGCAGTTCTTC
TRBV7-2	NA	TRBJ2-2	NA	CASSGGVRNANTGELFF	TGTGCCAGCAGCGGAGGGGTCAGAAACGCGAACACCGGGGAGCTGTTTTTT
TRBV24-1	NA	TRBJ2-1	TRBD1	CATSDSDRGHFNEQFF	TGTGCCACCAGTGATTCGGACAGGGGGCATTTCAATGAGCAGTTCTTC
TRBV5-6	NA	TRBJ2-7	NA	CASSLQGGPNYEQYF	TGTGCCAGCAGCTTACAGGGAGGCCCTAACTACGAGCAGTACTTC
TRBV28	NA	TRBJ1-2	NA	CASSLNSVGRYGYTF	TGTGCCAGCAGTTTAAATTCCGTGGGCCGCTATGGCTACACCTTC
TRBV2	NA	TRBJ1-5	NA	CASSDNHSNQPQHF	TGTGCCAGCAGTGACAACCATAGCAATCAGCCCCAGCATTTT
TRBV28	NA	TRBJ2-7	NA	CASSLRFTYEQYF	TGTGCCAGCAGTTTACGGTTTACCTACGAGCAGTACTTC
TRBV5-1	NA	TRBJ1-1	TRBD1	CASSLAQYYRGQGTEAFF	TGCGCCAGCAGCTTGGCCCAATATTACAGGGGGCAAGGCACTGAAGCTTTCTTT
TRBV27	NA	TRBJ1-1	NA	CASSTGHPNTEAFF	TGTGCCAGCAGTACGGGACACCCGAACACTGAAGCTTTCTTT